The 19 T cell receptor beta chains presented below share a single source sample, sequenced in a study of blood T cell repertoires in COVID-19. Assay used: immunoSEQ multiplex PCR; TCRdb lists only in-frame clones, some missing. The data contain about 350,000 clones, roughly 87% of them singletons. Sequenced sample: PBMCs or T cells enriched from blood (not recorded which). The receptors derive from a woman in her 30s who had recovered from COVID-19.

V is TRBV6-6 and J is TRBJ1-5; D is undetermined. In germline, CDR1 is MNHNY, CDR2 SVGAGI (reference sequence). Trimming cost V 6 bases and J 6 bases, with 9 bases left between them. This CDR3 region has 12 residues. The CDR3: CASSESGQPQHF. CDR3 bases: TGTGCCAGCAGCGAATCCGGTCAGCCCCAGCATTTT.

The chain employs TRBV27 and TRBJ2-7; the match to TRBD1 covers 9 bases. V gave up 4 bases and J gave up 3 bases; unmatched junction bases: 4. The CDR3 contains 14 residues. Germline V gene sequence: CDR1 MNHEY, CDR2 SMNVEV (reference sequence). The CDR3 loop is CASSSRQGGYEQYF. The CDR3 DNA follows: TGTGCCAGCAGTTCTCGACAGGGGGGCTACGAGCAGTACTTC.

The V gene is TRBV15, the J gene TRBJ2-1; 8 bases fit TRBD2. The CDR3 sequence is 14 residues long. Trimming at V came to 0 bases and at J to 9 bases, leaving 4 bases not matched to a gene. Germline V gives CDR1 LNHNV, CDR2 YYDKDF (reference sequence). The DNA for the CDR3 is TGTGCCACCAGCAGAGAGACCGCGGGGGGTGAGCAGTTCTTC. This gives the protein CATSRETAGGEQFF.

The CDR3, as DNA: TGTGCCTGGAGTCCAACCTTTCAGGGCAAAAAACTGTTTTTT. It specifies CAWSPTFQGKKLFF. The V call is TRBV30, the J call TRBJ1-4, with D possibly being TRBD1 (5 bases). The germline gives CDR1 GTSNPN, CDR2 SVGIG (reference sequence). With 2 bases removed from V and 9 bases from J, the gap between germline ends came to 16 bases. The CDR3 has 14 amino acids.

The V and J genes are TRBV15 and TRBJ2-1; 7 bases are shared with TRBD2. Germline CDR1 and CDR2: LNHNV and YYDKDF (reference sequence). The CDR3 has 17 residues. V shed 1 base, J shed 3 bases, and the junction held 9 bases outside the gene matches. In DNA form, the CDR3 reads TGTGCCACCAGCAGAGCACCTAGCGGAAACCTCTACAATGAGCAGTTCTTC. Its translation: CATSRAPSGNLYNEQFF.

This clone was seen only a few times. The J gene is TRBJ1-1, the V gene TRBV2, with D unclear. The germline gives CDR1 SNHLY, CDR2 FYNNEI. Deletions cut 9 bases from V and 0 bases from J, with 23 bases between. The CDR3 is made up of 17 amino acids. This chain's CDR3 is CARIPSLIQFLNTEAFF. In DNA form, the CDR3 reads TGTGCCAGGATTCCCTCACTGATTCAATTCTTGAACACTGAAGCTTTCTTT.

The table lists this clone with a count of one. CDR3 residues: CASSLGAGGQQTQYF. As DNA, the CDR3 is TGCGCCAGCAGCTTGGGCGCGGGGGGGCAACAGACCCAGTACTTC. V is TRBV5-1 and J is TRBJ2-5; 9 nucleotides line up with TRBD2. Germline CDR1 and CDR2: SGHRS and YFSETQ. J was trimmed by 6 bases and V by 0 bases; bases with no gene match: 6. This CDR3 region has 15 residues.

CDR3 protein: CASRRGGRFGNTIYF. The CDR3 DNA sequence: TGTGCCAGCCGCCGCGGAGGTAGATTCGGAAACACCATATATTTT. The chain couples TRBV6-5 to TRBJ1-3; D is unresolved. Per germline, CDR1 MNHEY and CDR2 SVGAGI. V dropped 8 bases and J dropped 4 bases, with 18 bases sitting between them. CDR3 length: 15 residues.

The chain couples TRBV19 to TRBJ1-2; D is unclear. V shed 2 bases and J shed 8 bases, with 15 bases lying between them. The CDR3 has 14 residues. Looked up from germline, CDR1 is LNHDA and CDR2 is SQIVND (reference sequence). The CDR3 nucleotides read TGTGCCAGTAGTATAATGGAACATAGCGGGGGCTACACCTTC. Translated: CASSIMEHSGGYTF.

V usage is TRBV7-8 and J usage is TRBJ2-1, with 8 bases lining up with TRBD1. Germline V gene lookup returns CDR1 SGHVS and CDR2 FQNEAQ. J was trimmed by 5 bases and V by 8 bases; bases with no gene match: 11. The length of the CDR3 is 15 residues. DNA of the CDR3: TGTGCCAGCGCAAGGAGTCAGGGGGCAAACAATGAGCAGTTCTTC. Translated: CASARSQGANNEQFF.

The genes are TRBV29-1 and TRBJ1-1; D may be TRBD1 (6 bases). The V end was cut by 3 bases, the J end by 4 bases, with 15 bases between. The CDR3 has 14 amino acids. CDR1 and CDR2 from the germline V gene are SQVTM and ANQGSEA. The CDR3 sequence: CSVEVGGAGTEAFF. In DNA form, the CDR3 reads TGCAGCGTTGAGGTGGGGGGGGCTGGCACTGAAGCTTTCTTT. Supplemented by reference TRBV29-1 and TRBJ1-1, the full variable domain reads SAVISQKPSRDICQRGTSLTIQCQVDSQVTMMFWYRQQPGQSLTLIATANQGSEATYESGFVIDKFPISRPNLTFSTLTVSNMSPEDSSIYLCSVEVGGAGTEAFFGQGTRLTVV.

The chain carries TRBV27 and TRBJ2-7; perhaps TRBD1 as D (6 bases). V gave up 3 bases and J gave up 6 bases, with 15 bases separating them. CDR1 is MNHEY and CDR2 is SMNVEV in the germline V gene (reference sequence). CDR3 length equals 14 residues. CDR3 sequence: CASSLMRGTSEQYF. The CDR3 nucleotides read TGTGCCAGCAGTTTGATGAGGGGGACCAGCGAGCAGTACTTC.

V and J are TRBV18 and TRBJ2-7; perhaps TRBD1 as D (6 bases). This CDR3 comprises 16 residues. V dropped 3 bases and J dropped 2 bases, with 17 bases sitting between them. Per germline, CDR1 KGHSH and CDR2 LQKENI. For the CDR3, the DNA is TGTGCCAGCTCACCGAGGCATGCAGGGGTTGCCTACGAGCAGTACTTC. Protein sequence: CASSPRHAGVAYEQYF.

The V call is TRBV19, the J call TRBJ2-2; the match to TRBD2 covers 7 bases. CDR1 LNHDA and CDR2 SQIVND come from the germline V gene (reference sequence). The CDR3 extends over 15 amino acids. V was clipped by 5 bases and J by 4 bases; unmatched bases: 7. The CDR3 DNA is TGTGCCAGTAGTTTTCTGGGGGAGGGCACCGGGGAGCTGTTTTTT. Translating it yields CASSFLGEGTGELFF.

The V call is TRBV11-2, the J call TRBJ1-6, with D possibly being TRBD1 (5 bases). The length of the CDR3 is 13 residues. With 1 base removed from V and 14 bases from J, the gap between germline ends came to 12 bases. Per germline, CDR1 SGHAT and CDR2 FQNNGV. CDR3 nucleotides: TGTGCCAGCAGCTTAGGTGGGGGGGAGGCCCTCCACTTT. Its protein is CASSLGGGEALHF.

This chain uses TRBV5-1 with TRBJ1-1, with D possibly TRBD1 on 6 matching bases. Germline-derived CDR1 and CDR2 are SGHRS and YFSETQ. Trimming took off 3 bases at V and 3 bases at J, with 12 bases between the two ends. The CDR3 is made up of 14 amino acids. The DNA of the CDR3 is TGCGCCAGCAGCTCGACAGGTAGGGACACTGAAGCTTTCTTT. Protein: CASSSTGRDTEAFF. The whole variable domain, filled in from reference TRBV5-1 and TRBJ1-1, reads KAGVTQTPRYLIKTRGQQVTLSCSPISGHRSVSWYQQTPGQGLQFLFEYFSETQRNKGNFPGRFSGRQFSNSRSEMNVSTLELGDSALYLCASSSTGRDTEAFFGQGTRLTVV.

Concerning this clone itself: Within the sample, other DNA sequences also encode this same CDR3. The chain joins TRBV11-2 to TRBJ2-1; 9 nucleotides match TRBD2. The V and J ends lost 1 base and 2 bases, in that order; junction bases with no gene match: 3. CDR3 size: 16 residues. Germline V lookup: CDR1 SGHAT, CDR2 FQNNGV. The DNA for the CDR3 is TGTGCCAGCAGCTTAGGGGCGGGGGGGCCCTACAATGAGCAGTTCTTC. It codes for CASSLGAGGPYNEQFF.

The chain has TRBV19 and TRBJ1-1; TRBD1 matches 9 bases. This CDR3 contains 14 residues. Germline V lookup: CDR1 LNHDA, CDR2 SQIVND (reference sequence). V gave up 6 bases and J gave up 6 bases; unmatched junction bases: 8. CDR3 coding DNA: TGTGCCAGTAGCCTCACAGGGGGCGGCTCTGAAGCTTTCTTT. This translates into CASSLTGGGSEAFF.

This chain joins TRBV10-3 and TRBJ2-7; 8 bases line up with TRBD1. This CDR3 has 15 residues. Germline CDR1 and CDR2: ENHRY and SYGVKD. V gave up 2 bases and J gave up 0 bases; unmatched junction bases: 3. The DNA of the CDR3 is TGTGCCATCAGTGAGGACAGGGGACCCTCCTACGAGCAGTACTTC. Amino acids: CAISEDRGPSYEQYF.